These 24 T cell receptor beta chains share one sample of origin, sequenced in a study of cytomegalovirus exposure and HLA in healthy donors. The PCR had 60 Vbeta and 13 Jbeta primers. Produced via immunoSEQ multiplex PCR; TCRdb's table is partial and in-frame only. The sample lists around 120,000 clones; about three quarters were seen once. The sequencing sample was made of PBMCs. The receptors shown here come from a female donor in good health and CMV-seropositive.

The rearrangement uses TRBV15 and TRBJ2-7, with 7 bases lining up with TRBD2. Germline lookup yields CDR1 LNHNV and CDR2 YYDKDF (reference sequence). There are 15 residues in the CDR3. V trimming: 5 bases; J trimming: 3 bases; junction bases outside the gene matches: 10. CDR3 loop: CATSSAASGVYEQYF. CDR3 DNA: TGTGCCACCAGCTCGGCGGCTAGCGGCGTCTACGAGCAGTACTTC.

This clone was counted between two and nine times. This rearrangement joins TRBV9 to TRBJ2-1; D possibly corresponds to TRBD1 (7 bases). Germline V gene sequence: CDR1 SGDLS, CDR2 YYNGEE. The CDR3 is 15 residues long. With 4 bases removed from V and 4 bases from J, the gap between germline ends came to 15 bases. The CDR3 here is CASSLAGTVYNEQFF. For the CDR3, the DNA is TGTGCCAGCAGCTTGGCGGGGACAGTTTACAATGAGCAGTTCTTC. The full variable domain, rest sourced from reference TRBV9 and TRBJ2-1, is DSGVTQTPKHLITATGQRVTLRCSPRSGDLSVYWYQQSLDQGLQFLIQYYNGEERAKGNILERFSAQQFPDLHSELNLSSLELGDSALYFCASSLAGTVYNEQFFGPGTRLTVL.

This rearrangement joins TRBV7-3 to TRBJ1-2; 7 nucleotides agree with TRBD1. This CDR3 has 14 residues. CDR1 and CDR2 from the germline V gene are SGHTA and FQGTGA. The V segment lost 4 bases and the J segment 4 bases; nucleotides outside the gene matches: 6. The CDR3 reads CASSSDRAGYGYTF. The CDR3 nucleotides are TGTGCCAGCAGCTCCGACAGGGCAGGCTATGGCTACACCTTC.

The chain uses TRBV6-5 and TRBJ2-5, with 7 bases that match TRBD2. CDR1 is MNHEY and CDR2 is SVGAGI in the germline V gene. The CDR3 covers 16 residues. The junction had 11 bases not matched to a gene; V was cut back by 2 bases and J by 5 bases. CDR3 bases: TGTGCCAGCAGTTACGGACTAGGACCTTCGGGGGAGACCCAGTACTTC. Its translation: CASSYGLGPSGETQYF.

This chain uses TRBV6-5 with TRBJ1-4; 10 nucleotides align to TRBD1. The CDR3 has 15 residues. Germline V gives CDR1 MNHEY, CDR2 SVGAGI. After removal of 5 bases from V and 6 bases from J, the junction contained 6 bases not matched to a gene. CDR3 coding DNA: TGTGCCAGCAGTAATGACGGGACAGGGGATGAAAAACTGTTTTTT. Protein: CASSNDGTGDEKLFF.

This clone appeared a few times. The V gene is TRBV6-1, the J gene TRBJ2-7; a possible D gene is TRBD2 (5 bases). Trimming took off 2 bases at V and 10 bases at J, with 9 bases between the two ends. Per the germline V gene, CDR1 is MNHNS and CDR2 is SASEGT. The CDR3 extends over 11 amino acids. CDR3 sequence reads: CASSEFGIQYF. CDR3 DNA sequence: TGTGCCAGCAGTGAATTCGGGATTCAGTACTTC.

CDR3 nucleotide sequence: TGTGCCAGCAGTGAAGGGTCCTTAGGAGGGAATGAAAAACTGTTTTTT. As protein: CASSEGSLGGNEKLFF. The chain employs TRBV6-1 and TRBJ1-4, with D unclear. The V end was cut by 1 base, the J end by 5 bases, with 14 bases between. Per the germline V gene, CDR1 is MNHNS and CDR2 is SASEGT. The CDR3 extends over 16 amino acids.

The chain joins TRBV29-1 to TRBJ2-6; no clear D. Looked up from germline, CDR1 is SQVTM and CDR2 is ANQGSEA. The length of the CDR3 is 15 residues. With 4 bases removed from V and 0 bases from J, the gap between germline ends came to 10 bases. The CDR3: CSVVEPYSGANVLTF. In DNA, the CDR3 is TGCAGCGTTGTGGAGCCATACTCTGGGGCCAACGTCCTGACTTTC.

The rearrangement joins TRBV6-1 to TRBJ1-6, with no clear D. The CDR3 runs to 13 residues. The germline gives CDR1 MNHNS, CDR2 SASEGT. Between the trimmed V and J ends, which lost 1 base and 8 bases, there was a span of 6 bases. The CDR3 bases are TGTGCCAGCAGTGAAGTCCCAGATTCACCCCTCCACTTT. Its translation: CASSEVPDSPLHF.

This chain uses TRBV7-3 with TRBJ1-6; 8 bases match TRBD1. This CDR3 has 14 amino acids. The V segment lost 4 bases and the J segment 5 bases; nucleotides outside the gene matches: 1. The germline V gene encodes CDR1 SGHTA and CDR2 FQGTGA. The CDR3 nucleotides are TGTGCCAGCAGCTGGACAGGGAATAATTCACCCCTCCACTTT. Translated: CASSWTGNNSPLHF. The variable domain in full, completed from reference TRBV7-3 and TRBJ1-6, reads GAGVSQTPSNKVTEKGKYVELRCDPISGHTALYWYRQSLGQGPEFLIYFQGTGAADDSGLPNDRFFAVRPEGSVSTLKIQRTERGDSAVYLCASSWTGNNSPLHFGNGTRLTVT.

The V and J genes are TRBV15 and TRBJ1-5; D call uncertain. The germline V and J ends were trimmed by 0 bases and 1 base, with 7 bases remaining between them. The CDR3 has 15 residues. Germline lookup yields CDR1 LNHNV and CDR2 YYDKDF (reference sequence). The CDR3 here is CATSRERVSNQPQHF. CDR3 DNA: TGTGCCACCAGCAGAGAGAGGGTAAGCAATCAGCCCCAGCATTTT.

The gene calls are TRBV28 and TRBJ1-2; D is uncertain. The CDR3 sequence is 14 residues long. Germline CDR1 and CDR2: MDHEN and SYDVKM. The V and J ends lost 6 bases and 3 bases respectively, with 14 bases between them. The CDR3 region has the DNA TGTGCCAGCAGGACAAGTAATCAGGACTATGGCTACACCTTC. Amino acid sequence: CASRTSNQDYGYTF.

The rearrangement links TRBV5-4 to TRBJ1-2, with unresolved D. The CDR3 has 14 amino acids. The V end was cut by 2 bases, the J end by 3 bases, with 11 bases between. Per the germline V gene, CDR1 is SGHNT and CDR2 is YYREEE (reference sequence). CDR3 in DNA: TGTGCCAGCAGCTTTGGAGGGCAATACTATGGCTACACCTTC. This codes for CASSFGGQYYGYTF.

DNA for the CDR3: TGTGCCTGGGAGGGCGCTAGCGGGAGATCCTACGAGCAGTACTTC. Translation: CAWEGASGRSYEQYF. The rearrangement joins TRBV30 to TRBJ2-7; 10 nucleotides match TRBD2. Unmatched junction bases numbered 8, after V lost 5 bases and J lost 1 base. The CDR3 consists of 15 residues. Looked up from germline, CDR1 is GTSNPN and CDR2 is SVGIG (reference sequence). Full variable domain (rest looked up from reference TRBV30 and TRBJ2-7): SQTIHQWPATLVQPVGSPLSLECTVEGTSNPNLYWYRQAAGRGLQLLFYSVGIGQISSEVPQNLSASRPQDRQFILSSKKLLLSDSGFYLCAWEGASGRSYEQYFGPGTRLTVT.

This chain connects TRBV2 to TRBJ1-3; D not resolved. Germline CDR1 reads SNHLY; CDR2 reads FYNNEI. Deletions cut 3 bases from V and 0 bases from J, with 9 bases between. This CDR3 has 15 residues. The CDR3 sequence is CASSDRVSSGNTIYF. In nucleotides, the CDR3 is TGTGCCAGCAGTGACCGGGTGAGCTCTGGAAACACCATATATTTT.

The gene calls are TRBV5-1 and TRBJ2-7; D perhaps matches TRBD1 (6 bases). Germline V gene data show CDR1 as SGHRS and CDR2 as YFSETQ. The V end was cut by 2 bases, the J end by 2 bases, with 11 bases between. This CDR3 spans 14 amino acids. The CDR3 nucleotides are TGCGCCAGCAGCTTTAACAGGGACACCTACGAGCAGTACTTC. Translation: CASSFNRDTYEQYF.

This chain links TRBV19 with TRBJ1-5; D gene ambiguous. V shed 10 bases and J shed 2 bases, with 15 bases lying between them. This CDR3 spans 14 amino acids. The germline gives CDR1 LNHDA, CDR2 SQIVND (reference sequence). In nucleotides, the CDR3 is TGTGCCACCCGGAGGTCCGGGGGCAATCAGCCCCAGCATTTT. It encodes CATRRSGGNQPQHF.

V gene TRBV6-1 combines with J gene TRBJ2-7; 9 nucleotides agree with TRBD1. Germline V gene data show CDR1 as MNHNS and CDR2 as SASEGT. CDR3 length: 15 amino acids. V lost 2 bases, J lost 2 bases, and 4 bases stayed unmatched. In DNA form, the CDR3 reads TGTGCCAGCAGTGAATGGGGGACAGGGACCTACGAGCAGTACTTC. It yields the protein CASSEWGTGTYEQYF.

Remarks on this clone: The junction differs from germline at one of its ends, possibly a read error. The rearrangement uses TRBV10-3 and TRBJ1-2; a weak D match, TRBD1 (6 bases). This CDR3 has 15 amino acids. Germline V gene sequence: CDR1 ENHRY, CDR2 SYGVKD. CDR3 loop: CAIINPGQRNSGYTF. CDR3 DNA: TGTGCCATCATTAATCCGGGACAAAGAAACTCTGGCTACACCTTC.

This chain links TRBV9 with TRBJ2-7; D gene ambiguous. The CDR3 has 14 amino acids. V dropped 4 bases and J dropped 2 bases, with 13 bases sitting between them. CDR1 and CDR2 from the germline V gene are SGDLS and YYNGEE. The CDR3 region has the DNA TGTGCCAGCAGCCCTCTAAGAGGAGCCTACGAGCAGTACTTC. This codes for CASSPLRGAYEQYF.

This chain uses TRBV10-2 with TRBJ2-7, with 13 bases aligning to TRBD2. V shed 6 bases, J shed 2 bases, and the junction held 4 bases outside the gene matches. Germline CDR1 reads WSHSY; CDR2 reads SAAADI. The CDR3 has 15 amino acids. CDR3 sequence: CASRSGLAGTYEQYF. The CDR3 region has the DNA TGCGCCAGCAGGTCGGGACTAGCGGGAACCTACGAGCAGTACTTC.

The V call is TRBV7-6, the J call TRBJ1-2; TRBD1 agrees at 10 bases. V dropped 1 base and J dropped 2; count of bases not matched to a gene: 1. The germline V gene has CDR1 SGHVS and CDR2 FNYEAQ. The CDR3 covers 15 residues. The CDR3 region has the DNA TGTGCCAGCAGCTTAGGGACAGGGGGGAACTATGGCTACACCTTC. This codes for CASSLGTGGNYGYTF.

The CDR3 region has the DNA TGTGCCAGCAGCGCTCAAGCGGGGGGGCTAACAGATACGCAGTATTTT. This gives the protein CASSAQAGGLTDTQYF. The chain employs TRBV7-2 and TRBJ2-3; 10 bases agree with TRBD2. Looked up from germline, CDR1 is SGHTA and CDR2 is FQGNSA. There are 16 residues in the CDR3. V trimming: 5 bases; J trimming: 3 bases; junction bases outside the gene matches: 8. The entire variable domain, with the rest obtained from reference TRBV7-2 and TRBJ2-3, is as follows: GAGVSQSPSNKVTEKGKDVELRCDPISGHTALYWYRQSLGQGLEFLIYFQGNSAPDKSGLPSDRFSAERTGGSVSTLTIQRTQQEDSAVYLCASSAQAGGLTDTQYFGPGTRLTVL.

This sequence joins TRBV7-2 and TRBJ1-1; TRBD1 is a possible D gene (6 bases). This CDR3 is 19 amino acids long. Per germline, CDR1 SGHTA and CDR2 FQGNSA. The V end was cut by 4 bases, the J end by 1 base, with 25 bases between. The CDR3 nucleotides are TGTGCCAGCAGCTCCACCGCACTTAGGGGGGGGTGGACGAACACTGAAGCTTTCTTT. This encodes CASSSTALRGGWTNTEAFF.